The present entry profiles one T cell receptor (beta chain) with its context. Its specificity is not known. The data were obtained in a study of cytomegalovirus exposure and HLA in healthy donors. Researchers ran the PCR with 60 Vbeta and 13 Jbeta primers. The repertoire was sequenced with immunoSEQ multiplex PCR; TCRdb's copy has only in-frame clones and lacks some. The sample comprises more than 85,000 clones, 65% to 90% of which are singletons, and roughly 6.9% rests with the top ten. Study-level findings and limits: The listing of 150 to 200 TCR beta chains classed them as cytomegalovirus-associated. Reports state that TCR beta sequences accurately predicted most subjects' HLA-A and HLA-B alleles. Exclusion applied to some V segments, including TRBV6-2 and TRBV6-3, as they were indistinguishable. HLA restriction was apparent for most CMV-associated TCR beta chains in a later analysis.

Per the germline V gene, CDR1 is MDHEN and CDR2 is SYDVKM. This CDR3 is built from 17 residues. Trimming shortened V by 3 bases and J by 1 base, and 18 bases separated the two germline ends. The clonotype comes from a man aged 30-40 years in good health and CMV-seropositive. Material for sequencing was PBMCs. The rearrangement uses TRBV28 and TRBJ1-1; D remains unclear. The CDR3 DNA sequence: TGTGCCAGCAGTTTGGGAGGGCCTATGACACAGAACACTGAAGCTTTCTTT. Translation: CASSLGGPMTQNTEAFF.